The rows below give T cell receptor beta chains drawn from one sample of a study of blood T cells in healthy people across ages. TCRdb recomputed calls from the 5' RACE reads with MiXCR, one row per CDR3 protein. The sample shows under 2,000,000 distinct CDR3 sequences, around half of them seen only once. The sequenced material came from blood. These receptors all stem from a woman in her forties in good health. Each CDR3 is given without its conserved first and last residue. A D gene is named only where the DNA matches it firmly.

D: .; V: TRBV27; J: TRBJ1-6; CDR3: ASSLVAGDNSPLH
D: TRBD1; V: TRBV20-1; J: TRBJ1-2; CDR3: SVPDREGRKRGYT
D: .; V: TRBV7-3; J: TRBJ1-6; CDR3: ASSFSGRDDSPLH
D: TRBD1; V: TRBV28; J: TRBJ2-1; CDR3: ASSTTGSSLSSYNEQF
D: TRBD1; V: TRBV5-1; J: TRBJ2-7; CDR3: ASSQGQNKFYEQY
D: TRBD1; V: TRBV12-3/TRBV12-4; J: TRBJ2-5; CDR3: ASSLGVGQGSRETQY
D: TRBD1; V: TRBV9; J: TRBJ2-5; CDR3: ASSVEGQGPETQY
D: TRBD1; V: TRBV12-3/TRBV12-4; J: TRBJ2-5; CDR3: ASSLYGTEETQY
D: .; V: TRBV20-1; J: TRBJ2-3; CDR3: SGNGLLSTDTQY
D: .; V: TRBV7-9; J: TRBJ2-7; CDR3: ASSLRQLSYEQY
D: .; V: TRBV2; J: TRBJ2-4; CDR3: ASSAPGENIQY
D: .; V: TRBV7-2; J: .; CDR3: ASSLGYYNEQY
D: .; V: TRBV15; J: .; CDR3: ATGWVGDIQY
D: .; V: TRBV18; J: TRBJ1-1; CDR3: ASSPLRTDEAF
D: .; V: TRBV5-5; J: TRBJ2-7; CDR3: ASSRVDLRSYEQY
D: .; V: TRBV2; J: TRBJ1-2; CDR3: ASSGDDRIRNYGYT